Listed below are T cell receptor beta chains from one sample, sequenced in a study of CD8 T cell repertoires and HIV-1 epitope variants. Sequencing used immunoSEQ multiplex PCR; TCRdb keeps in-frame clones, though not all of them. The sample has some 4,500 clones, approximately 70% seen once. No antigen has been identified for these receptors. Material: cultured CD8+ T cells derived from PBMCs. These receptors came from a male donor with HIV. Each CDR3 is given with its conserved first and last residue. Fields, in order: CDR3 DNA, CDR3 protein, J gene, clone size, D gene, V gene. D genes are given only for firm matches. A row's size may be missing; if present it is once, few, many or a size class.

cdr3_nt: TGTGCCAGCAATCCACTCGGGGGCGAGACCCAGTACTTC; cdr3_aa: CASNPLGGETQYF; j_call: TRBJ2-5; clone_size: .; d_call: .; v_call: TRBV28
cdr3_nt: TGTGCCAGCAGCGTGGGCGGGCCTAGCACAGATACGCAGTATTTT; cdr3_aa: CASSVGGPSTDTQYF; j_call: TRBJ2-3; clone_size: few; d_call: .; v_call: TRBV9
cdr3_nt: TGTGCCAGCAGTTCCCCCGGGACAGGGGGCCCTACGGGGCAGTTCTTC; cdr3_aa: CASSSPGTGGPTGQFF; j_call: TRBJ2-1; clone_size: .; d_call: TRBD1; v_call: TRBV27
cdr3_nt: TGTGCCAGCAGCGTAGCTTCGGCAGGAATCCTTGGAAACACCATATATTTT; cdr3_aa: CASSVASAGILGNTIYF; j_call: TRBJ1-3; clone_size: .; d_call: .; v_call: TRBV9
cdr3_nt: TGTGCCAGCAGTGACTCGACCTACGGCAATCAGCCCCAGCATTTT; cdr3_aa: CASSDSTYGNQPQHF; j_call: TRBJ1-5; clone_size: .; d_call: .; v_call: TRBV6-4
cdr3_nt: TGTGCCAGCAGCGTAGACACCGACAACTATCAGCCCCAGCATTTT; cdr3_aa: CASSVDTDNYQPQHF; j_call: TRBJ1-5; clone_size: .; d_call: .; v_call: TRBV6-5
cdr3_nt: TGTGCCGCGGAGGACAGGGGAAACACCATATATTTT; cdr3_aa: CAAEDRGNTIYF; j_call: TRBJ1-3; clone_size: .; d_call: TRBD1; v_call: TRBV7-9
cdr3_nt: TGTGCCAGCAGTACAAGGACAGGGGGCACTGAAGCTTTCTTT; cdr3_aa: CASSTRTGGTEAFF; j_call: TRBJ1-1; clone_size: .; d_call: TRBD1; v_call: TRBV27
cdr3_nt: TGTGCCATGGCTGGAGCCGTGGGCGAGCAGTACTTC; cdr3_aa: CAMAGAVGEQYF; j_call: TRBJ2-7; clone_size: few; d_call: .; v_call: TRBV10-3
cdr3_nt: TGTGCCAGCAGCCCGACAGGGGCGTCCTACAATGAGCAGTTCTTC; cdr3_aa: CASSPTGASYNEQFF; j_call: TRBJ2-1; clone_size: .; d_call: TRBD1; v_call: TRBV7-3
cdr3_nt: TGTGCCAGCAGCCACGGGACTGAGAATGAGCAGTTCTTC; cdr3_aa: CASSHGTENEQFF; j_call: TRBJ2-1; clone_size: .; d_call: .; v_call: TRBV7-9